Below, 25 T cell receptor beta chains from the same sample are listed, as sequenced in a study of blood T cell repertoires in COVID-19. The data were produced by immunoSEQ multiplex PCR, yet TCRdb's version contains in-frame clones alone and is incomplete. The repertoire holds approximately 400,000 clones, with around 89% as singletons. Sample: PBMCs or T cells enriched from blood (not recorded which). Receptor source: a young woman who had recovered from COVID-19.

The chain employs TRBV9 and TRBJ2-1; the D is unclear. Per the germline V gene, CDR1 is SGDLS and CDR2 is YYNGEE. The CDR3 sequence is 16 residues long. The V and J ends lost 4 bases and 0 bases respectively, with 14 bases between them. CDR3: CASSPRVKSSYNEQFF. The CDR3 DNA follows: TGTGCCAGCAGCCCCCGCGTCAAGAGCTCCTACAATGAGCAGTTCTTC.

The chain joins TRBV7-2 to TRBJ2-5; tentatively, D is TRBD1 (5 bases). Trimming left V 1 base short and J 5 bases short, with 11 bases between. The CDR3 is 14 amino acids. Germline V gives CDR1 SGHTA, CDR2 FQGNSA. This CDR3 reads CASSLGRAEETQYF. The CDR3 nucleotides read TGTGCCAGCAGCTTAGGCAGGGCTGAGGAGACCCAGTACTTC. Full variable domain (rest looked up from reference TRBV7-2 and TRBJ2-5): GAGVSQSPSNKVTEKGKDVELRCDPISGHTALYWYRQSLGQGLEFLIYFQGNSAPDKSGLPSDRFSAERTGGSVSTLTIQRTQQEDSAVYLCASSLGRAEETQYFGPGTRLLVL.

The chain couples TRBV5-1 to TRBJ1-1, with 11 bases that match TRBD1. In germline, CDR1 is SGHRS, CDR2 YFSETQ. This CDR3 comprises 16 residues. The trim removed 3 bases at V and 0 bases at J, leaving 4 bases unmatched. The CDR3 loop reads CASSSGTGGMNTEAFF. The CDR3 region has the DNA TGCGCCAGCAGCTCCGGGACAGGGGGGATGAACACTGAAGCTTTCTTT.

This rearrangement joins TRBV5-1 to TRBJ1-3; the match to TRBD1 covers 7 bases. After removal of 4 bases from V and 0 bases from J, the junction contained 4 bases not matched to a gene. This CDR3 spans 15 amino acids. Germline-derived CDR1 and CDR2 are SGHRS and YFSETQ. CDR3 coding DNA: TGCGCCAGCAGCGCGGGACAGATCTCTGGAAACACCATATATTTT. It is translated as CASSAGQISGNTIYF.

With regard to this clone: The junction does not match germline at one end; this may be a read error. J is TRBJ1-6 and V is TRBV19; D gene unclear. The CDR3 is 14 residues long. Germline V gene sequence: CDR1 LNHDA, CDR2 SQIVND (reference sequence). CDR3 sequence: CASSIDPADSLLHF. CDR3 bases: TGTGCCAGTAGTATAGATCCGGCAGACTCACTCCTCCACTTT.

The CDR3: CASSLGTVNYGYTF. The CDR3 nucleotides are TGTGCCAGCAGCTTGGGGACAGTAAACTATGGCTACACCTTC. This rearrangement joins TRBV5-4 to TRBJ1-2; D possibly corresponds to TRBD1 (6 bases). CDR3 length: 14 amino acids. CDR1 is SGHNT and CDR2 is YYREEE in the germline V gene (reference sequence). V lost 0 bases and J lost 2, with 8 bases in between.

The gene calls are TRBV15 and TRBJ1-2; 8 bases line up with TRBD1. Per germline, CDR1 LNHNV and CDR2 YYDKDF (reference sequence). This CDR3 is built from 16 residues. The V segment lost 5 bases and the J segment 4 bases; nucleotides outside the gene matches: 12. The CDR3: CATSSKDRERIYGYTF. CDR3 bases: TGTGCCACCAGCTCAAAGGACAGGGAAAGAATCTATGGCTACACCTTC.

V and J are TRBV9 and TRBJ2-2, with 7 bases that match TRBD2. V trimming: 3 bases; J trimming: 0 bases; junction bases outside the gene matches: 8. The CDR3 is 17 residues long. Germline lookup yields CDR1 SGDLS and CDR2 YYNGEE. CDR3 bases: TGTGCCAGCAGCGCCCCGACGAGCGGGACGAACACCGGGGAGCTGTTTTTT. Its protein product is CASSAPTSGTNTGELFF.

The CDR3 nucleotides read TGTGCCTGGACTATGGACAGCTCTGGAAACACCATATATTTT. It translates to CAWTMDSSGNTIYF. The rearrangement uses TRBV30 and TRBJ1-3, with D tentatively TRBD1 (6 bases). V lost 4 bases to trimming and J lost 0 bases, with 10 bases between them. Germline lookup yields CDR1 GTSNPN and CDR2 SVGIG (reference sequence). This CDR3 has 14 amino acids.

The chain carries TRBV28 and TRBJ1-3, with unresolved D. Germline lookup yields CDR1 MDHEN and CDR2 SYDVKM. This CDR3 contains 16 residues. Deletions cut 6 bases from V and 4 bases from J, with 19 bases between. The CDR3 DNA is TGTGCCAGCAGCCAATCCCGAGGTTATACGGGAAACACCATATATTTT. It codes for CASSQSRGYTGNTIYF.

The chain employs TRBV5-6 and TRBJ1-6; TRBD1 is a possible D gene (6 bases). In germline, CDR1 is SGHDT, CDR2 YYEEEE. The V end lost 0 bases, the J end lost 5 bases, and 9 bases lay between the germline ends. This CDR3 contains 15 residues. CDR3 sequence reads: CASSLAQGNNSPLHF. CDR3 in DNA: TGTGCCAGCAGCTTGGCCCAGGGGAATAATTCACCCCTCCACTTT.

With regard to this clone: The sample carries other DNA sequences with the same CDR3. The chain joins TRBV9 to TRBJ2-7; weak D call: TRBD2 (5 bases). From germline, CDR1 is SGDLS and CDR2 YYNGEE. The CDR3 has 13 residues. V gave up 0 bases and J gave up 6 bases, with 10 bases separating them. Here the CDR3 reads CASSVVGSGEQYF. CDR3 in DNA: TGTGCCAGCAGCGTAGTAGGGAGCGGCGAGCAGTACTTC.

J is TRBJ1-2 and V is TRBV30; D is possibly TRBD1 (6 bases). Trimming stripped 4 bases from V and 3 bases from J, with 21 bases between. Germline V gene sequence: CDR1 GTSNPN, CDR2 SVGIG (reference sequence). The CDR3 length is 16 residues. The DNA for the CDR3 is TGTGCCTGGACCTTCCTTAGATCGGGGGGCGACTATGGCTACACCTTC. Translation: CAWTFLRSGGDYGYTF.

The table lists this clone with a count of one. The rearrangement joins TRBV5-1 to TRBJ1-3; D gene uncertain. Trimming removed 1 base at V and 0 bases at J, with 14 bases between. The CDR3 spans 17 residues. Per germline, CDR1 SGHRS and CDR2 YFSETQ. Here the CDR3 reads CASSLTPSLVSGNTIYF. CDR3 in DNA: TGCGCCAGCAGCTTGACGCCTAGTCTTGTCTCTGGAAACACCATATATTTT.

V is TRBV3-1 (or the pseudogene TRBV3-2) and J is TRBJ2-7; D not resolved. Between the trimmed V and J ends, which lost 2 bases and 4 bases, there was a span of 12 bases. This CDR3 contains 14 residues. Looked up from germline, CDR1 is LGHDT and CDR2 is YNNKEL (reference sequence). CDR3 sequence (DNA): TGTGCCAGCAGCCAATTCCCAGAGACTTACGAGCAGTACTTC. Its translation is CASSQFPETYEQYF.

The CDR3 sequence: CASKTEMNTEAFF. The CDR3 DNA follows: TGCGCCAGCAAAACAGAAATGAACACTGAAGCTTTCTTT. This chain joins TRBV5-1 and TRBJ1-1; no firm D call. The length of the CDR3 is 13 residues. CDR1 is SGHRS, CDR2 YFSETQ, per germline. V was trimmed by 6 bases and J by 0 bases, leaving 9 bases between them.

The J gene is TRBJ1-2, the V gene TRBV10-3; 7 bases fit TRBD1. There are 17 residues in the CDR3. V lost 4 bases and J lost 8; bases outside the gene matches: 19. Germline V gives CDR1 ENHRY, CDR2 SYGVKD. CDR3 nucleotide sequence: TGTGCCATCAGTGGAGAGCTGACAGGGACCCTTGGAGGCGGCTACACCTTC. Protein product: CAISGELTGTLGGGYTF.

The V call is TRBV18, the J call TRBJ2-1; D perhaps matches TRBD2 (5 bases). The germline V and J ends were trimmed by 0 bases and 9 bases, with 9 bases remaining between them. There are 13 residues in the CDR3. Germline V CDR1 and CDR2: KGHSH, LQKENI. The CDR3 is CASSPPSGSEQFF. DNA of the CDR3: TGTGCCAGCTCACCACCGTCTGGGAGTGAGCAGTTCTTC.

The CDR3: CASSLSSGGMGNEQFF. CDR3 DNA sequence: TGTGCCAGCAGCTTATCCTCAGGGGGCATGGGAAATGAGCAGTTCTTC. The rearrangement uses TRBV7-3 and TRBJ2-1, with 8 bases lining up with TRBD1. Germline V lookup: CDR1 SGHTA, CDR2 FQGTGA. This CDR3 has 16 residues. The trim removed 2 bases at V and 7 bases at J, leaving 10 bases unmatched. The full variable domain, completed using reference TRBV7-3 and TRBJ2-1, is GAGVSQTPSNKVTEKGKYVELRCDPISGHTALYWYRQSLGQGPEFLIYFQGTGAADDSGLPNDRFFAVRPEGSVSTLKIQRTERGDSAVYLCASSLSSGGMGNEQFFGPGTRLTVL.

In nucleotides, the CDR3 is TGTGCCAGCAGTTACGAAGGGACAGACTATGGCTACACCTTC. This codes for CASSYEGTDYGYTF. This chain joins TRBV6-6 and TRBJ1-2; 7 bases map to TRBD1. This CDR3 comprises 14 residues. The V gene end was trimmed by 2 bases and the J gene end by 3 bases; junction bases not matched to a gene: 3. In germline, CDR1 is MNHNY, CDR2 SVGAGI (reference sequence).

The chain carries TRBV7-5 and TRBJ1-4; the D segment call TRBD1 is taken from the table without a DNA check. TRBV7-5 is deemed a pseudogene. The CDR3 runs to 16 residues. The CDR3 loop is CARSPTGEGAEEKLFF. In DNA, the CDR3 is TGTGCCAGAAGCCCGACAGGGGAGGGGGCGGAGGAAAAACTGTTTTTT.

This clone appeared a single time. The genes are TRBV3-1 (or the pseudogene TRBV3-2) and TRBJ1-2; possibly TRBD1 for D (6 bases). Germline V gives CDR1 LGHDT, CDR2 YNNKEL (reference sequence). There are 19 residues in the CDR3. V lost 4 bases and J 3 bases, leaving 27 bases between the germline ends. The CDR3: CASSPYARTTGKSYYGYTF. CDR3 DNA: TGTGCCAGCAGCCCTTACGCCCGAACTACAGGGAAGAGTTACTATGGCTACACCTTC.

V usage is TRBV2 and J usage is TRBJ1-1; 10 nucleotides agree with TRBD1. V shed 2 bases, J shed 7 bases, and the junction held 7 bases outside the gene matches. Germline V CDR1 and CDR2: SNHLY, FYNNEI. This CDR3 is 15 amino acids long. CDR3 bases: TGTGCCAGCAGTGAACCGGGACAGGGGCTGGTTGAAGCTTTCTTT. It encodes CASSEPGQGLVEAFF.

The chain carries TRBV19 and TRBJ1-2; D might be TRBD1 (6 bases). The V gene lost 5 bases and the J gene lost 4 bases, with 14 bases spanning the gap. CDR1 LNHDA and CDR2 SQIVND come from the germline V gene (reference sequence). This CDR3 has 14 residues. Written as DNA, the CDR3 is TGTGCCAGTAGTGTCCAGGGGATGAGCTATGGCTACACCTTC. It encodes CASSVQGMSYGYTF.

Here the CDR3 reads CASSSDSNQPQHF. DNA of the CDR3: TGCGCCAGCTCTTCCGACAGTAATCAGCCCCAGCATTTT. The V gene is TRBV4-1, the J gene TRBJ1-5, with TRBD1 as a possible D gene (5 bases). The CDR3 has 13 amino acids. CDR1 is MGHRA and CDR2 is YSYEKL in the germline V gene. V lost 8 bases and J lost 4, with 12 bases in between.